This TCR beta chain was obtained from a study of blood T cells in healthy people across ages. PCR was performed a second time for roughly 7 to 12 cycles using a sample-barcoded 5' primer and a J-beta primer mix. TCRdb reanalysed the 5' RACE reads using MiXCR and keeps one entry per CDR3 protein. The sample contains around 1,700,000 distinct CDR3 sequences, 28% of which appear only once. The CDR3 is made up of 16 amino acids. Per the germline V gene, CDR1 is SGHTA and CDR2 is FQGTGA. Trimming at V came to 5 bases and at J to 3 bases, leaving 7 bases not matched to a gene. The receptor was derived from a woman aged 30 to 39 in good health. Specimen: blood. V and J are TRBV7-3 and TRBJ2-1, with TRBD2 identical over 10 bases. For the CDR3, the DNA is TGTGCCAGCAGCCGCGGGGGGACTAGCGTCTACAATGAGCAGTTCTTC. Its translation is CASSRGGTSVYNEQFF. Looking up the rest from reference TRBV7-3 and TRBJ2-1 gives the full variable domain: GAGVSQTPSNKVTEKGKYVELRCDPISGHTALYWYRQSLGQGPEFLIYFQGTGAADDSGLPNDRFFAVRPEGSVSTLKIQRTERGDSAVYLCASSRGGTSVYNEQFFGPGTRLTVL.